The 4 T cell receptor beta chains given below trace back to one sample, sequenced in a study of blood T cell repertoires in COVID-19. Clones were sequenced by immunoSEQ multiplex PCR, and TCRdb holds only the in-frame ones, with some missing. The sample holds more than 200,000 clones, 85% to 90% seen once. Sequencing was performed on peripheral blood. Every receptor here comes from a man in his thirties or forties with COVID-19, enrolled during active disease.

The gene calls are TRBV5-1 and TRBJ2-1, with 7 nucleotides matching TRBD1. The CDR3 is made up of 14 amino acids. The ends lost 4 bases at V and 7 bases at J; junction bases unmatched: 8. The germline CDR1 and CDR2 sequences are SGHRS and YFSETQ. The CDR3: CASSDDRAGNEQFF. The CDR3 DNA reads TGCGCCAGCAGCGATGACAGGGCTGGGAATGAGCAGTTCTTC.

The rearrangement links TRBV5-5 to TRBJ2-7; maybe TRBD2 (6 bases). V gave up 1 base and J gave up 7 bases, with 15 bases separating them. In germline, CDR1 is SGHKS, CDR2 YYEKEE (reference sequence). The CDR3 has 14 residues. The CDR3 sequence: CASSLTGVEGEQYF. In DNA, the CDR3 is TGTGCCAGCAGCTTGACGGGAGTTGAAGGTGAGCAGTACTTC.

The gene calls are TRBV5-1 and TRBJ1-1, with a weak D call TRBD1 (6 bases). The CDR3 length is 15 residues. V lost 4 bases to trimming and J lost 5 bases, with 18 bases between them. The V gene's germline CDR1 is SGHRS and CDR2 YFSETQ. Here the CDR3 reads CASSGTHRDGTEAFF. CDR3 DNA sequence: TGCGCCAGCAGCGGTACTCACAGGGACGGGACTGAAGCTTTCTTT.

The chain has TRBV9 and TRBJ1-1; the match to TRBD1 covers 9 bases. Per germline, CDR1 SGDLS and CDR2 YYNGEE. The CDR3 contains 13 residues. With V trimmed by 0 bases and J by 8 bases, 2 bases remained unmatched. The CDR3 sequence is CASSVGTGVEAFF. DNA for the CDR3: TGTGCCAGCAGCGTAGGGACAGGGGTAGAAGCTTTCTTT.